A single sample is the source of the 18 T cell receptor beta chains below, sequenced in a study of shared clonotypes between healthy human individuals. In the naive CD8 group, cells lacked CD45RO and were positively selected for CCR7, so terminally differentiated effector memory CD45RA+ cells were left out. Produced via immunoSEQ multiplex PCR; TCRdb's table is partial and in-frame only. The table records about 2.2 million clones, 85% to 95% of them present only once. Sequenced sample: naive CD8+ T cells from PBMCs. These receptors all come from a man younger than 35 in good health. Some clones in this sample may be carry-over from other donors' samples.

This chain uses TRBV10-3 with TRBJ2-5; maybe TRBD1 (5 bases). The CDR3 covers 14 residues. CDR1 and CDR2 (germline): ENHRY, SYGVKD. V lost 10 bases, J lost 1 base, and 16 bases lay in between. CDR3 nucleotide sequence: TGTGCCACCCGACAGCCATGGAGCCAAGAGACCCAGTACTTC. Translated: CATRQPWSQETQYF.

The rearrangement uses TRBV14 and TRBJ2-7; 12 bases map to TRBD2. V lost 0 bases, J lost 8 bases, and 5 bases stayed unmatched. The germline V gene encodes CDR1 SGHDN and CDR2 FVKESK. The CDR3 has 15 amino acids. The CDR3 DNA sequence: TGTGCCAGCAGCCAAGAACTACTAGCGGGAGGACAGCAGTACTTC. This translates into CASSQELLAGGQQYF. Variable domain in full (rest from reference TRBV14 and TRBJ2-7): EAGVTQFPSHSVIEKGQTVTLRCDPISGHDNLYWYRRVMGKEIKFLLHFVKESKQDESGMPNNRFLAERTGGTYSTLKVQPAELEDSGVYFCASSQELLAGGQQYFGPGTRLTVT.

V is TRBV13 and J is TRBJ2-7; 9 bases agree with TRBD1. The CDR3 covers 14 residues. V dropped 5 bases and J dropped 2; count of bases not matched to a gene: 4. Germline CDR1 is PRHDT and CDR2 is FYEKMQ (reference sequence). The CDR3 region is CASSLDRGAYEQYF. DNA for the CDR3: TGTGCCAGCAGCCTAGACAGGGGGGCCTACGAGCAGTACTTC. Full variable domain (remainder filled in from reference TRBV13 and TRBJ2-7): AAGVIQSPRHLIKEKRETATLKCYPIPRHDTVYWYQQGPGQDPQFLISFYEKMQSDKGSIPDRFSAQQFSDYHSELNMSSLELGDSALYFCASSLDRGAYEQYFGPGTRLTVT.

As for this clone: The junction departs from the called germline gene at one end, perhaps through a read error. The genes are TRBV19 and TRBJ2-6, with D perhaps matching TRBD1 or TRBD2 (5 bases each). Germline V gene sequence: CDR1 LNHDA, CDR2 SQIVND (reference sequence). CDR3 size: 16 residues. CDR3 loop: CASSIGLGTGANVLTF. CDR3 in DNA: TGTGCCAGTAGCATAGGGTTAGGGACCGGGGCCAACGTCCTGACTTTC.

The chain uses TRBV9 and TRBJ1-3; D is perhaps TRBD1 (5 bases). V gave up 0 bases and J gave up 4 bases, with 11 bases separating them. The CDR3 extends over 15 amino acids. Germline V lookup: CDR1 SGDLS, CDR2 YYNGEE. The CDR3 DNA sequence: TGTGCCAGCAGCGTAGTATCAGGGTTGGGAAACACCATATATTTT. Translated: CASSVVSGLGNTIYF.

The chain combines TRBV9 with TRBJ2-7; 8 nucleotides line up with TRBD1. The ends lost 4 bases at V and 6 bases at J; junction bases unmatched: 6. The CDR3 loop spans 13 amino acids. Germline V gives CDR1 SGDLS, CDR2 YYNGEE. The CDR3 DNA reads as TGTGCCAGCAGCTTCGGACAGGGCACCGAGCAGTACTTC. Its protein is CASSFGQGTEQYF.

This sequence joins TRBV27 and TRBJ2-2, with TRBD2 as a possible D gene (5 bases). The V gene lost 1 base and the J gene lost 4 bases, with 16 bases spanning the gap. The CDR3 covers 17 residues. Germline V gives CDR1 MNHEY, CDR2 SMNVEV (reference sequence). The CDR3 DNA reads TGTGCCAGCAGTTTATTATTGGATTCGGGGATCACCGGGGAGCTGTTTTTT. This translates into CASSLLLDSGITGELFF.

This clone was counted a single time. The chain carries TRBV2 and TRBJ2-1; 15 bases match TRBD2. The germline V gene encodes CDR1 SNHLY and CDR2 FYNNEI. J was trimmed by 5 bases and V by 5 bases; bases with no gene match: 4. The CDR3 extends over 16 amino acids. The CDR3 here is CASSLGLAGGNNEQFF. The CDR3 DNA reads TGTGCCAGCAGTTTAGGACTAGCGGGAGGGAACAATGAGCAGTTCTTC.

The genes are TRBV10-3 and TRBJ1-2; perhaps TRBD1 as D (5 bases). Per germline, CDR1 ENHRY and CDR2 SYGVKD. V lost 7 bases, J lost 0 bases, and 9 bases lay in between. The CDR3 loop spans 13 amino acids. The CDR3 here is CAIKDSPNYGYTF. DNA for the CDR3: TGTGCCATCAAAGACAGTCCTAACTATGGCTACACCTTC.

The chain has TRBV27 and TRBJ1-4; tentatively, D is TRBD1 (5 bases). V lost 8 bases to trimming and J lost 6 bases, with 7 bases between them. Germline CDR1 reads MNHEY; CDR2 reads SMNVEV (reference sequence). The CDR3 is made up of 11 amino acids. CDR3 sequence: CASGTDEKLFF. CDR3 nucleotides: TGTGCCAGCGGGACCGATGAAAAACTGTTTTTT.

In its sample, this clone was seen a few times. The chain employs TRBV2 and TRBJ2-7; 9 bases map to TRBD1. Germline V gene sequence: CDR1 SNHLY, CDR2 FYNNEI. The CDR3 totals 13 residues. V dropped 6 bases and J dropped 3; count of bases not matched to a gene: 3. The CDR3 bases are TGTGCCAGCAGGAGGACAGGGGACTACGAGCAGTACTTC. Its translation is CASRRTGDYEQYF.

J is TRBJ2-5 and V is TRBV5-4, with TRBD1 as a possible D gene (6 bases). The V gene lost 3 bases and the J gene lost 3 bases, with 15 bases spanning the gap. This CDR3 spans 15 amino acids. Looked up from germline, CDR1 is SGHNT and CDR2 is YYREEE (reference sequence). This chain's CDR3 is CASSYGQNLEETQYF. The CDR3 nucleotides read TGTGCCAGCAGCTACGGACAGAATTTAGAAGAGACCCAGTACTTC.

The chain carries TRBV10-1 and TRBJ2-5; 9 nucleotides match TRBD2. The germline CDR1 and CDR2 sequences are WNHNN and SYGVQD (reference sequence). V gave up 1 base and J gave up 2 bases; unmatched junction bases: 2. The CDR3 runs 15 residues. CDR3 sequence: CASSELAGAQETQYF. CDR3 sequence (DNA): TGCGCCAGCAGTGAGTTAGCGGGAGCGCAAGAGACCCAGTACTTC.

This clone has just one count. The chain joins TRBV7-8 to TRBJ1-1; TRBD1 might be the D (5 bases). The germline gives CDR1 SGHVS, CDR2 FQNEAQ. The CDR3 has 14 residues. Trimming removed 5 bases at V and 0 bases at J, with 10 bases between. The CDR3 bases are TGTGCCAGCAGCCAATCGACAGTGAACACTGAAGCTTTCTTT. Translated: CASSQSTVNTEAFF.

On this clone itself: Within the sample, other DNA sequences also encode this same CDR3. This chain joins TRBV5-6 and TRBJ2-2; D is unclear. Deletions cut 1 base from V and 2 bases from J, with 6 bases between. Germline V gene lookup returns CDR1 SGHDT and CDR2 YYEEEE. The CDR3 runs 14 residues. This CDR3 reads CASSLSSNTGELFF. Here the CDR3 DNA reads TGTGCCAGCAGCTTGTCCAGTAACACCGGGGAGCTGTTTTTT.

In DNA form, the CDR3 reads TGTGCCAGCAGCCCAAGAGCGGGGGCGGCGACTGGAAACACCATATATTTT. Protein sequence: CASSPRAGAATGNTIYF. The chain uses TRBV7-9 and TRBJ1-3, with a tentative D call TRBD1 (6 bases). CDR1 SEHNR and CDR2 FQNEAQ come from the germline V gene (reference sequence). Trimming cost V 5 bases and J 2 bases, with 19 bases left between them. The CDR3 covers 17 residues.

This rearrangement joins TRBV7-3 to TRBJ1-2, with D possibly TRBD1 on 5 matching bases. Germline V CDR1 and CDR2: SGHTA, FQGTGA. V was shortened by 4 bases and J by 4 bases, with 16 bases between the two germline ends. The CDR3 is made up of 15 amino acids. This CDR3 reads CASSSAPGTPYGYTF. The CDR3 DNA reads TGTGCCAGCAGCTCAGCCCCGGGGACCCCCTATGGCTACACCTTC.

The CDR3 DNA is TGCAGCGTTTCAGCGGGATTAGATGCGACCCAGTACTTC. This translates into CSVSAGLDATQYF. The genes are TRBV29-1 and TRBJ2-5, with 7 bases fitting TRBD2. The CDR3 loop spans 13 amino acids. Germline V gives CDR1 SQVTM, CDR2 ANQGSEA. V shed 5 bases, J shed 7 bases, and the junction held 10 bases outside the gene matches.